Listed here are 26 T cell receptor beta chains from one sample, sequenced in a study of T cell responses to AZD1222 COVID-19 vaccine (dated by TCRdb to 2020 to 2022). The library was prepared using the immunoSEQ multiplex PCR assay. The table comes from immuneACCESS by way of TCRdb, which keeps in-frame sequences with V and J called. Part of the clones is missing from these tables; in studies checked, under half for an unresolved V gene and the rest for unknown reasons. This sample has 150,000 to 200,000 clones in its table, and 80% to 90% of those were observed once. Around 10% of the sample is in the top ten clones. What this sample's time point label stands for: about 28 days (+/-7) after the second vaccine dose. The material sequenced was peripheral blood, taken 28 days after the second AZD1222 dose. These TCRs come from an adult who received the AZD1222 COVID-19 vaccine.

The rearrangement joins TRBV4-1 to TRBJ1-1; D possibly corresponds to TRBD1 (5 bases). V was pared by 4 bases and J by 3 bases, with 15 bases between. Germline loops: CDR1 MGHRA, CDR2 YSYEKL. The CDR3 has 15 amino acids. CDR3 nucleotides: TGCGCCAGCAGCCTGACCCAGGGCGATCACACTGAAGCTTTCTTT. Residues: CASSLTQGDHTEAFF.

The J gene is TRBJ2-7, the V gene TRBV6-4, with D perhaps TRBD1 or TRBD2 (5 bases each). The germline CDR1 and CDR2 sequences are MRHNA and SNTAGT. With 2 bases removed from V and 2 bases from J, the gap between germline ends came to 16 bases. This CDR3 comprises 16 residues. Here the CDR3 DNA reads TGTGCCAGCAGTGACCCACCGCAGGGAGTAGCCTACGAGCAGTACTTC. The encoded protein is CASSDPPQGVAYEQYF.

V usage is TRBV19 and J usage is TRBJ2-2, with a tentative D call TRBD2 (6 bases). The CDR3 is 17 residues long. The V end lost 2 bases, the J end lost 5 bases, and 18 bases lay between the germline ends. The germline gives CDR1 LNHDA, CDR2 SQIVND (reference sequence). The CDR3 here is CASSISPTSRWTGELFF. In DNA form, the CDR3 reads TGTGCCAGTAGTATATCCCCGACTAGTAGGTGGACCGGGGAGCTGTTTTTT.

This chain links TRBV9 with TRBJ2-3, with 9 bases fitting TRBD2. V trimming: 0 bases; J trimming: 5 bases; junction bases outside the gene matches: 10. The CDR3 has 17 residues. Germline V gene lookup returns CDR1 SGDLS and CDR2 YYNGEE. The CDR3 region is CASSVEPGGGGRDTQYF. DNA for the CDR3: TGTGCCAGCAGCGTAGAACCCGGCGGGGGGGGAAGAGATACGCAGTATTTT.

The V and J genes are TRBV11-2 and TRBJ1-2, with TRBD1 matching over 10 bases. The V gene end was trimmed by 2 bases and the J gene end by 0 bases; junction bases not matched to a gene: 6. Germline values: CDR1 SGHAT, CDR2 FQNNGV. The CDR3 extends over 17 amino acids. The CDR3 DNA reads TGTGCCAGCAGCTTAACGACAGGGGGCGCAGCTAACTATGGCTACACCTTC. Its protein is CASSLTTGGAANYGYTF.

The genes are TRBV6-1 and TRBJ2-1; D is perhaps TRBD1 (6 bases). The CDR3 is 16 amino acids. V dropped 3 bases and J dropped 0 bases, with 12 bases sitting between them. CDR1 is MNHNS, CDR2 SASEGT, per germline. As DNA, the CDR3 is TGTGCCAGCAGTGACCCCGGGACATCCTCCTACAATGAGCAGTTCTTC. It codes for CASSDPGTSSYNEQFF.

V gene TRBV7-8 combines with J gene TRBJ1-5; weak D call: TRBD1 (6 bases). Germline-derived CDR1 and CDR2 are SGHVS and FQNEAQ. There are 15 residues in the CDR3. Trimming shortened V by 0 bases and J by 3 bases, and 9 bases separated the two germline ends. The CDR3 here is CASSLAGGANQPQHF. The CDR3 DNA sequence: TGTGCCAGCAGCTTAGCCGGGGGGGCCAATCAGCCCCAGCATTTT.

This chain uses TRBV7-3 with TRBJ2-1; 11 bases are a match to TRBD2. CDR3 length: 15 amino acids. V lost 4 bases and J lost 5; bases outside the gene matches: 4. Germline V gives CDR1 SGHTA, CDR2 FQGTGA. This CDR3 reads CASSSLAGAHNEQFF. The DNA of the CDR3 is TGTGCCAGCAGCTCACTAGCGGGGGCTCACAATGAGCAGTTCTTC.

The chain couples TRBV6-6 to TRBJ1-6, with 9 bases fitting TRBD1. The germline V gene has CDR1 MNHNY and CDR2 SVGAGI (reference sequence). J gave up 10 bases and V 5 bases, and 18 bases lay outside the gene matches. This CDR3 has 18 amino acids. The CDR3 DNA follows: TGTGCCAGCAGTCGTGCCGGGACAGGGTCAATATTCGGCTCACCCCTCCACTTT. It translates to CASSRAGTGSIFGSPLHF.

The chain links TRBV18 to TRBJ1-1, with 7 bases aligning to TRBD1. The V segment lost 3 bases and the J segment 2 bases; nucleotides outside the gene matches: 6. The germline V gene encodes CDR1 KGHSH and CDR2 LQKENI. CDR3 length equals 15 residues. The CDR3 loop reads CASSPEQGINTEAFF. As DNA, the CDR3 is TGTGCCAGCTCACCCGAACAGGGGATCAACACTGAAGCTTTCTTT.

The chain recombines TRBV19 with TRBJ1-2; 7 positions agree with TRBD1. The CDR3 covers 16 residues. Trimming took 5 bases from V and 1 from J; bases not matched to a gene: 10. Per the germline V gene, CDR1 is LNHDA and CDR2 is SQIVND (reference sequence). The CDR3 DNA reads TGTGCCAGTAGTTATGGGACAGAACGGCTTAACTATGGCTACACCTTC. Protein sequence: CASSYGTERLNYGYTF.

The chain carries TRBV6-1 and TRBJ2-3; D might be TRBD2 (6 bases). V was pared by 1 base and J by 7 bases, with 9 bases between. The CDR3 covers 13 residues. Germline CDR1 reads MNHNS; CDR2 reads SASEGT. The CDR3 DNA is TGTGCCAGCAGTGAAGGGAGGGTCTATACGCAGTATTTT. Amino acid sequence: CASSEGRVYTQYF.

The chain carries TRBV3-1 (or the pseudogene TRBV3-2) and TRBJ2-3; 8 bases agree with TRBD2. The CDR3 length is 16 residues. Germline-derived CDR1 and CDR2 are LGHDT and YNNKEL (reference sequence). J lost 3 bases, V lost 4 bases, and 9 bases had no gene match. The DNA of the CDR3 is TGTGCCAGCAGCCCCAGTAGCGGGGAGGTAACAGATACGCAGTATTTT. Protein: CASSPSSGEVTDTQYF.

In regard to this clone: Other DNA sequences in this specimen translate into the identical CDR3. The chain carries TRBV5-1 and TRBJ2-7; tentatively, D is TRBD1 (6 bases). Germline CDR1 SGHRS, CDR2 YFSETQ. This CDR3 is 15 amino acids long. V lost 2 bases, J lost 2 bases, and 14 bases lay in between. The CDR3 protein is CASSFGQGRTYEQYF. In DNA, the CDR3 is TGCGCCAGCAGCTTTGGCCAGGGGCGGACCTACGAGCAGTACTTC.

V gene TRBV27 combines with J gene TRBJ1-6; the D is unclear. Germline V CDR1 and CDR2: MNHEY, SMNVEV (reference sequence). CDR3 length: 14 residues. Trimming took 5 bases from V and 7 from J, leaving 12 bases between them. The CDR3 protein is CASSPGVPNSPLHF. CDR3 bases: TGTGCCAGCAGTCCGGGAGTCCCGAATTCACCCCTCCACTTT.

The rearrangement joins TRBV6-1 to TRBJ1-6; a weak D match, TRBD1 (5 bases). V was trimmed by 4 bases and J by 5 bases, leaving 21 bases between them. The CDR3 runs 18 residues. Germline CDR1 and CDR2: MNHNS and SASEGT. In DNA, the CDR3 is TGTGCCAGCAGTGGACAGAGGAGCACCTTTACCAATAATTCACCCCTCCACTTT. It specifies CASSGQRSTFTNNSPLHF.

The chain recombines TRBV3-1 (or the pseudogene TRBV3-2) with TRBJ2-1; 8 bases agree with TRBD1. CDR3 size: 15 residues. The germline gives CDR1 LGHDT, CDR2 YNNKEL (reference sequence). After removal of 1 base from V and 5 bases from J, the junction contained 4 bases not matched to a gene. DNA for the CDR3: TGTGCCAGCAGCCAAGCCAGGGGGCGACACAATGAGCAGTTCTTC. Protein: CASSQARGRHNEQFF.

The CDR3 sequence is CASIDRPGGHSPLHF. CDR3 nucleotides: TGTGCCAGCATAGACCGGCCCGGCGGGCATTCACCCCTCCACTTT. The chain recombines TRBV28 with TRBJ1-6; no clear D. Trimming cost V 7 bases and J 8 bases, with 18 bases left between them. The V gene's germline CDR1 is MDHEN and CDR2 SYDVKM. The CDR3 runs to 15 residues. Full variable domain (missing parts from reference TRBV28 and TRBJ1-6): DVKVTQSSRYLVKRTGEKVFLECVQDMDHENMFWYRQDPGLGLRLIYFSYDVKMKEKGDIPEGYSVSREKKERFSLILESASTNQTSMYLCASIDRPGGHSPLHFGNGTRLTVT.

Remarks on this clone: The same CDR3 also results from other DNA sequences found in this sample. The CDR3 spells CASSPGQGQETQYF. CDR3 DNA sequence: TGTGCCAGCAGCCCCGGACAGGGACAAGAGACCCAGTACTTC. This chain joins TRBV7-9 and TRBJ2-5; TRBD1 aligns across 8 bases. Germline V gives CDR1 SEHNR, CDR2 FQNEAQ (reference sequence). The ends lost 5 bases at V and 2 bases at J; junction bases unmatched: 4. The CDR3 spans 14 residues. The full variable domain, with the rest looked up from reference TRBV7-9 and TRBJ2-5, is DTGVSQNPRHKITKRGQNVTFRCDPISEHNRLYWYRQTLGQGPEFLTYFQNEAQLEKSRLLSDRFSAERPKGSFSTLEIQRTEQGDSAMYLCASSPGQGQETQYFGPGTRLLVL.

The chain uses TRBV5-1 and TRBJ2-2, with D unresolved. Germline V gene data show CDR1 as SGHRS and CDR2 as YFSETQ. The V gene lost 0 bases and the J gene lost 1 base, with 4 bases spanning the gap. The CDR3 extends over 14 amino acids. As DNA, the CDR3 is TGCGCCAGCAGCTTGGAGTGGAACACCGGGGAGCTGTTTTTT. Encoded protein: CASSLEWNTGELFF. Combining the CDR3 with reference TRBV5-1 and TRBJ2-2 gives the whole variable domain KAGVTQTPRYLIKTRGQQVTLSCSPISGHRSVSWYQQTPGQGLQFLFEYFSETQRNKGNFPGRFSGRQFSNSRSEMNVSTLELGDSALYLCASSLEWNTGELFFGEGSRLTVL.

The CDR3 sequence is CSVLIAPEGNTIYF. The CDR3 DNA follows: TGCAGCGTTTTGATAGCCCCGGAGGGAAACACCATATATTTT. This sequence joins TRBV29-1 and TRBJ1-3; D call uncertain. Germline V CDR1 and CDR2: SQVTM, ANQGSEA. CDR3 size: 14 residues. Trimming removed 5 bases from V and 4 bases from J, with 15 bases in between.

The J gene is TRBJ2-1, the V gene TRBV30; D gene ambiguous. Trimming removed 3 bases at V and 10 bases at J, with 16 bases between. CDR3 length: 13 residues. Germline CDR1 GTSNPN, CDR2 SVGIG (reference sequence). The CDR3 here is CAWSSSMSEEQFF. The DNA of the CDR3 is TGTGCCTGGAGCTCCTCAATGTCGGAGGAGCAGTTCTTC.

The J gene is TRBJ2-3, the V gene TRBV2; the match to TRBD1 covers 8 bases. The J segment lost 6 bases and the V segment lost 9 bases, leaving 5 bases of the junction unmatched. The CDR3 loop spans 12 amino acids. CDR1 is SNHLY and CDR2 is FYNNEI in the germline V gene. CDR3 region: CARGTGHDTQYF. The CDR3 nucleotides read TGTGCCAGGGGGACAGGACACGATACGCAGTATTTT.

The chain has TRBV30 and TRBJ2-5; 9 nucleotides line up with TRBD2. The CDR3 consists of 12 residues. CDR1 is GTSNPN and CDR2 is SVGIG in the germline V gene (reference sequence). With 8 bases clipped from V and 4 bases from J, the junction kept 5 bases outside the gene matches. The CDR3 loop reads CAGTAGGETQYF. The CDR3 coding sequence is TGTGCCGGTACAGCGGGGGGAGAGACCCAGTACTTC.

The rearrangement uses TRBV18 and TRBJ1-3; D is perhaps TRBD1 (6 bases). V dropped 3 bases and J dropped 0 bases, with 21 bases sitting between them. Germline V gene lookup returns CDR1 KGHSH and CDR2 LQKENI. The CDR3 is 19 residues long. CDR3 nucleotides: TGTGCCAGCTCACCCTTGGGGCCGGGACAAAAGAACTCTGGAAACACCATATATTTT. Protein: CASSPLGPGQKNSGNTIYF.

CDR3 nucleotides: TGTGCCAGCAGCCCAGCGGGGGGGAGTCAGCCCCAGCATTTT. Its translation is CASSPAGGSQPQHF. V and J are TRBV7-2 and TRBJ1-5, with D perhaps matching TRBD1 (5 bases). The ends were cut back, 5 bases at V and 6 bases at J, with 14 bases in the middle. Germline CDR1 is SGHTA and CDR2 is FQGNSA. This CDR3 has 14 residues.